A selection of T cell receptor beta chains follows, all from one sample in a study of blood T cell repertoires in COVID-19. The repertoire was sequenced with immunoSEQ multiplex PCR; TCRdb's copy has only in-frame clones and lacks some. The sample includes a few hundred thousand clones, around 80% of them seen just once. Source material: peripheral blood. These receptor sequences come from a woman aged 40 to 55 who had recovered from COVID-19. CDR3s leave out the opening cysteine and the closing phenylalanine or tryptophan. The D gene is left open where the match is weak. Size is stated for part of the rows, as once, few or many counts, or as a class when the clone is expanded.

d_call clone_size v_call cdr3_aa
- - TRBV14 ASSQVGGGPYNEQF
TRBD1 - TRBV5-4 ASSLGDRDYGYT
- - TRBV5-1 ASKAQDRGDYGYT
TRBD1 - TRBV19 ASSMLTGGQQPQH
- - TRBV3-1/TRBV3-2 ASSPSGGTGELF
- - TRBV15 ATINEPGRGIAKNIQY
- - TRBV27 ASSSQGGTGANVLT
TRBD1 - TRBV18 ASSPSHRGLETQY
TRBD1 few TRBV4-3 ASSQGQGYNEQF
- - TRBV20-1 SASLREPYEQY
TRBD1 - TRBV27 ASRDRAILTKSYGQY
TRBD2 - TRBV29-1 SVGRTSKTYEQY
- - TRBV6-5 ASSWALNQPQH
TRBD1 - TRBV6-5 ASSPDRDTEAF
- - TRBV11-2 ASSPQGAGNYEQY
- - TRBV19 ASSTQNYGYT
TRBD1 - TRBV5-4 ASSLSHRGGEQY
TRBD1 once TRBV7-2 ASSPRQGAIFPEAF
- - TRBV6-5 ASTVSGAYGYT
- once TRBV11-2 ASSPDGAGQPQH
- few TRBV4-3 ASSQDTQGYYGYT
- - TRBV15 ATSRDQSGSGGYT
- - TRBV15 ATSRGEVQGDTEAF
- once TRBV5-1 ASSLGGTGEYEKLF
- - TRBV4-3 ASSQDRGYSYEQY
- - TRBV9 ASSSEQGLGSPLH
TRBD2 - TRBV6-2/TRBV6-3 ASSLTSGGSEELF
- - TRBV12-3/TRBV12-4 ASSPPEAEAF
TRBD2 - TRBV5-1 ASSLDWTSFDEQF
- - TRBV4-3 ASSQARFVYGYT
- - TRBV5-5 ASSLAPDTLNYGYT
- - TRBV5-6 ASSFTLDPVETQY
TRBD2 - TRBV11-2 ASSQLAGGPQETQY
- - TRBV18 ASSLEPGSYT
- once TRBV5-1 ASSLGQKEAF
- - TRBV19 ASSTGRVYEKLF
- - TRBV18 ASSPPQGRDGELF
TRBD1 - TRBV28 ASSLTGSGAGSVDEQY
TRBD1 once TRBV2 ASNNRGPQETQY
TRBD1 - TRBV6-4 ASMQGVVYEQY
TRBD1 - TRBV19 ASSILQGASPGANVLT
TRBD2 - TRBV2 ASSELAGDSYNEQF
TRBD2 - TRBV7-7 ASSPGGSDQETQY
TRBD1 - TRBV7-9 ASSHGQVGNYGYT
- - TRBV12-3/TRBV12-4 ASSRETQY